A selection of T cell receptor beta chains follows, all from one sample in a study of cytomegalovirus exposure and HLA in healthy donors. Sequenced by immunoSEQ multiplex PCR; TCRdb stores in-frame clones only, minus some. The table has over 110,000 clones, 80% to 90% seen once. What was sequenced was PBMCs. These receptor sequences come from a woman in her 30s in good health and CMV-seronegative. Both conserved end residues are part of each CDR3. D genes are given only for firm matches. A row's size may be missing; if present it is once, few, many or a size class.

v_call	j_call	clone_size	d_call	cdr3_nt	cdr3_aa
TRBV15	TRBJ1-5	.	.	TGTGCCACCAGCAGTGAGCCGGGAACTTATAGCAATCAGCCCCAGCATTTT	CATSSEPGTYSNQPQHF
TRBV19	TRBJ2-6	.	.	TGTGCCAGTAGTATGATCCCGGATGACACTGGGGCCAACGTCCTGACTTTC	CASSMIPDDTGANVLTF
TRBV28	TRBJ1-2	few	.	TGTGCCAGCAGCCCACTTCAGTGGGGCGGCTACACCTTC	CASSPLQWGGYTF
TRBV30	TRBJ2-1	.	.	TGTGCCTGGGGACTACCGAGGAGCTCCTACAATGAGCAGTTCTTC	CAWGLPRSSYNEQFF
TRBV18	TRBJ2-1	.	TRBD1	TGTGCCAGCTCACCCGGGACAGGGCTCACGATTGTCCATGAGCAGTTCTTC	CASSPGTGLTIVHEQFF
TRBV19	TRBJ2-1	.	.	TGTGCCAGTAGTAAAGGAGACTCCTACAATGAGCAGTTCTTC	CASSKGDSYNEQFF
TRBV2	TRBJ2-7	few	.	TGTGCCAGCAAGCAGGACGGGGGCGAGCAGTACTTC	CASKQDGGEQYF
TRBV5-1	TRBJ1-5	once	.	TGCGCCAGCAGCTTGGGGCAGGGAGGAAGTAGCAATCAGCCCCAGCATTTT	CASSLGQGGSSNQPQHF
TRBV2	TRBJ1-2	.	.	TGTATGGGGGCAGTGAGCCTGACAGCCTTTGGAGGCTACACCTTC	CMGAVSLTAFGGYTF
TRBV6-1	TRBJ2-3	.	TRBD1	TGTGCCAGCATTAGAGGCAGGGGGTCAGATACGCAGTATTTT	CASIRGRGSDTQYF
TRBV6-5	TRBJ1-6	.	.	TGTGCCAGCAGTTACGTAAGGGGGTCCTATAATTCACCCCTCCACTTT	CASSYVRGSYNSPLHF
TRBV7-2	TRBJ2-1	.	.	TGTGCCAGCAGCTTGGGCCCTTACAATGAGCAGTTCTTC	CASSLGPYNEQFF
TRBV5-8	TRBJ2-1	.	TRBD2	TGTGCCAGCAGCCGGACTAGCGGGGGCAATGAGCAGTTCTTC	CASSRTSGGNEQFF
TRBV10-3	TRBJ1-1	.	.	TGTGCCATCAAAGGAACGACTAACACTGAAGCTTTCTTT	CAIKGTTNTEAFF
TRBV27	TRBJ2-3	.	.	TGTGCCAGCAGTTTAGGAGTTACCACAGATACGCAGTATTTT	CASSLGVTTDTQYF
TRBV27	TRBJ1-2	.	.	TGTGCCAGCAGTTTGCAGTGGGGGGGCGCGGTTGGCTACACCTTC	CASSLQWGGAVGYTF
TRBV6-5	TRBJ1-4	few	TRBD1	TGTGCCAGCAGCCTACGACAGGGGAGAGAAAAACTGTTTTTT	CASSLRQGREKLFF
TRBV29-1	TRBJ1-4	.	TRBD1	TGCAGCGTATCGGGACAGGATGAAAAACTGTTTTTT	CSVSGQDEKLFF
TRBV10-1	TRBJ2-2	.	.	TGCGCCAGCAGTGAGAGGGCTAAGGGAGCCGGGGAGCTGTTTTTT	CASSERAKGAGELFF
TRBV2	TRBJ1-2	.	.	TGTGCCAGCAGTGAAACGTGGTTAGCTAACTATGGCTACACCTTC	CASSETWLANYGYTF
TRBV7-9	TRBJ2-7	few	.	TGTGCCAGCAGCTTAGCCCACTGGGAGCAGTACTTC	CASSLAHWEQYF
TRBV30	TRBJ2-5	.	TRBD2	TGTGCTTTGACTAGCACAGAGACCCAGTACTTC	CALTSTETQYF
TRBV13	TRBJ2-7	.	TRBD1	TGTGCCAGCAGCAACACACAGGGGGCGCGAGACGAGCAGTACTTC	CASSNTQGARDEQYF
TRBV19	TRBJ2-1	.	TRBD2	TGTGCCAGTAGTATAGGTTCGCGGGGGGGATACAATGAGCAGTTCTTC	CASSIGSRGGYNEQFF
TRBV10-2	TRBJ1-2	few	.	TGCGCCAGCTGTCCAGGGGTAAACTATGGCTACACCTTC	CASCPGVNYGYTF
TRBV28	TRBJ1-5	.	.	TGTGCCAGCAGAAGGACAGGCAATCAGCCCCAGCATTTT	CASRRTGNQPQHF
TRBV5-4	TRBJ2-2	few	TRBD1	TGTGCCAGCAACCAACAGGGGTATGACGGGGAGCTGTTTTTT	CASNQQGYDGELFF
TRBV5-1	TRBJ2-3	.	TRBD2	TGCGCCAGCAGCTACGGGGGGGCCAGGGCAGATACGCAGTATTTT	CASSYGGARADTQYF
TRBV4-3	TRBJ2-4	few	.	TGCGCCAGCAGCCAAGATAGCGGTCTCGTCAAAAACATTCAGTACTTC	CASSQDSGLVKNIQYF
TRBV30	TRBJ1-5	few	.	TGTGCCTGGAGTAAGGCGGACAATCAGCCCCAGCATTTT	CAWSKADNQPQHF
TRBV27	TRBJ1-6	.	.	TGTGCCAGCAGTTTAATGTCAGGCAATAATTCACCCCTCCACTTT	CASSLMSGNNSPLHF
TRBV11-3	TRBJ2-2	.	TRBD2	TGTGCCAGCAGCTTAATGGCCCCGTCTAGCGGGGGTCATAACACCGGGGAGCTGTTTTTT	CASSLMAPSSGGHNTGELFF
TRBV2	TRBJ2-5	once	TRBD2	TGTGCCAGCAGGTTACTAGCGCTAGAGACCCAGTACTTC	CASRLLALETQYF
TRBV4-2	TRBJ1-2	few	.	TGTGCCAGCAGCCAAGGGGAAGACAGCGATGGCTACACCTTC	CASSQGEDSDGYTF
TRBV7-8	TRBJ2-1	.	.	TGTGCCAGCAGCTTAGGGAGGAGCGGGCAGGTGGATATTGCTGAGCAGTTCTTC	CASSLGRSGQVDIAEQFF
TRBV7-9	TRBJ2-5	.	TRBD1	TGTGCCAGCACCGTGACAGGGTTGGAGACCCAGTACTTC	CASTVTGLETQYF
TRBV7-9	TRBJ2-5	.	.	TGTGCCAGCAACCCAAACGGCGGGGAAGAGACCCAGTACTTC	CASNPNGGEETQYF
TRBV15	TRBJ1-1	.	TRBD1	TGTGCCACCAGCAGAGACAGGGGGCTTACTGGGAACACTGAAGCTTTCTTT	CATSRDRGLTGNTEAFF
TRBV10-3	TRBJ1-4	.	.	TGTGCCATCAGCCGAGACTCGGGAAAACTGTTTTTT	CAISRDSGKLFF
TRBV9	TRBJ2-4	.	.	TGTGCCAGCAGCGTAGTAGGGGGTTTGGGAAACATTCAGTACTTC	CASSVVGGLGNIQYF